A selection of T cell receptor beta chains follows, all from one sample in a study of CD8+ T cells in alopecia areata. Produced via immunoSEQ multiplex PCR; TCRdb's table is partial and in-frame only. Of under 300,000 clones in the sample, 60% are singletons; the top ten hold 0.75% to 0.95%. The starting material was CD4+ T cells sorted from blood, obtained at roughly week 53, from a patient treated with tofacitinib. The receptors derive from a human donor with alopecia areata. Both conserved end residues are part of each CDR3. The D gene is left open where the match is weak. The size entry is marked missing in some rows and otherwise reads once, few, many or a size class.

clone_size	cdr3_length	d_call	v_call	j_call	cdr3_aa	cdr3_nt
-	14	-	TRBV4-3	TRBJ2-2	CASSQGSDTGELFF	TGCGCCAGCAGCCAGGGGTCGGACACCGGGGAGCTGTTTTTT
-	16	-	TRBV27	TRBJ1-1	CASSTPGRDPNTEAFF	TGTGCCAGCAGCACCCCTGGGAGGGACCCGAACACTGAAGCTTTCTTT
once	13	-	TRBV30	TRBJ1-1	CAWSGSWDTEAFF	TGTGCCTGGAGTGGAAGTTGGGACACTGAAGCTTTCTTT
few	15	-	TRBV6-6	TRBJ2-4	CASSYFWGRDDLQYF	TGTGCCAGCAGTTACTTTTGGGGGAGAGACGATCTTCAGTACTTC
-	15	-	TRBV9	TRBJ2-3	CASSVSVQKTDTQYF	TGTGCCAGCAGCGTATCGGTCCAGAAAACAGATACGCAGTATTTT
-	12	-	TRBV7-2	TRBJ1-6	CASSFQGSPLHF	TGTGCCAGCAGCTTCCAGGGTTCACCCCTCCACTTT
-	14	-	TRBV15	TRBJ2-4	CATSRDLAKNIQYF	TGTGCCACCAGCAGAGATCTAGCCAAAAACATTCAGTACTTC
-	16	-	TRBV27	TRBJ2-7	CASSLSASAVSYEQYF	TGTGCCAGCAGTTTATCAGCGTCAGCCGTCTCCTACGAGCAGTACTTC
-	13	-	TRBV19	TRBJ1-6	CASRDNYNSPLHF	TGTGCCAGTCGGGACAACTATAATTCACCCCTCCACTTT
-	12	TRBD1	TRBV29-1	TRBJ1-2	CSVRTGNYGYTF	TGCAGCGTACGGACAGGGAACTATGGCTACACCTTC
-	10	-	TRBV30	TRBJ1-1	CAWWSAGAFF	TGTGCCTGGTGGAGCGCAGGGGCTTTCTTT
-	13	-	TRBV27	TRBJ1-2	CASSYTGGAGYTF	TGTGCCAGCAGTTACACTGGGGGGGCTGGCTACACCTTC
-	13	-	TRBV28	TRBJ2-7	CASSILGYYEQYF	TGTGCCAGCAGCATACTAGGTTACTACGAGCAGTACTTC
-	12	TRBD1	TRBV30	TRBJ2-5	CAWSVQGGTQYF	TGTGCCTGGAGTGTACAGGGGGGGACCCAGTACTTC
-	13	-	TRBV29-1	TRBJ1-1	CSVVTGRYTEAFF	TGCAGCGTTGTAACAGGGAGGTACACTGAAGCTTTCTTT
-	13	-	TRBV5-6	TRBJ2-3	CASSLGRPDTQYF	TGTGCCAGCAGCTTGGGACGCCCAGATACGCAGTATTTT
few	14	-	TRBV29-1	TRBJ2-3	CSVGEGRDTDTQYF	TGCAGCGTTGGAGAGGGTAGGGACACAGATACGCAGTATTTT
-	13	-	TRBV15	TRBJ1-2	CATSDGQNYGYTF	TGTGCCACCAGCGATGGACAGAACTATGGCTACACCTTC
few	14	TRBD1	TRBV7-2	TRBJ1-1	CASSLDRGNTEAFF	TGTGCCAGCAGCCTGGACAGGGGGAACACTGAAGCTTTCTTT
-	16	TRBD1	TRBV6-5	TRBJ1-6	CASSFGQGAYNSPLHF	TGTGCCAGCAGTTTCGGACAGGGGGCCTATAATTCACCCCTCCACTTT
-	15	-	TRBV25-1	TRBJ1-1	CASAPSGTGATEAFF	TGTGCCAGCGCCCCTTCAGGGACGGGAGCCACTGAAGCTTTCTTT
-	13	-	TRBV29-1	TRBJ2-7	CSVEVDTAYEQYF	TGCAGCGTTGAAGTGGACACGGCCTACGAGCAGTACTTC
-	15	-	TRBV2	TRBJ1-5	CASSRRWDSNQPQHF	TGTGCCAGCAGTAGGCGTTGGGACAGCAATCAGCCCCAGCATTTT
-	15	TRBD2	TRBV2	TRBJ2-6	CATTPGGSGANVLTF	TGTGCCACCACCCCCGGGGGGTCTGGGGCCAACGTCCTGACTTTC
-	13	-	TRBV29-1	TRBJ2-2	CSALARPTGELFF	TGCAGCGCCCTAGCGAGGCCCACCGGGGAGCTGTTTTTT
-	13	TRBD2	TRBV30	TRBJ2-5	CAWQLAGQETQYF	TGTGCCTGGCAACTAGCGGGGCAAGAGACCCAGTACTTC
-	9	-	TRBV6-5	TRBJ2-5	CASTETQYF	TGTGCCAGCACAGAGACCCAGTACTTC
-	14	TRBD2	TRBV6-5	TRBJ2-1	CASTKRGALDEQFF	TGTGCCAGCACTAAGCGGGGGGCCCTGGATGAGCAGTTCTTC
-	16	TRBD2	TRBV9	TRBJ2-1	CASSLWLSGGYNEQFF	TGTGCCAGCAGCCTCTGGCTTAGCGGGGGATACAATGAGCAGTTCTTC
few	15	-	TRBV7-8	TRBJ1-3	CASSPAGDPGNTIYF	TGTGCCAGCAGCCCCGCCGGGGATCCTGGAAACACCATATATTTT
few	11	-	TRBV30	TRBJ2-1	CAWSVLSEQFF	TGTGCCTGGAGTGTACTATCGGAGCAGTTCTTC
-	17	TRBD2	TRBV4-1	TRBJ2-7	CASSQDIAGGLLGEQYF	TGCGCCAGCAGCCAAGATATAGCGGGGGGGCTTCTGGGCGAGCAGTACTTC
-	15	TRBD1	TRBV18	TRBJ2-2	CASSTGRGQDGELFF	TGTGCCAGCTCTACAGGAAGGGGGCAGGACGGGGAGCTGTTTTTT
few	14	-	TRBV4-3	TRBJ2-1	CASSQDAGPNEQFF	TGCGCCAGCAGCCAAGATGCAGGCCCCAATGAGCAGTTCTTC
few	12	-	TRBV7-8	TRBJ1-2	CASSDSNYGYTF	TGTGCCAGCAGCGACAGTAACTATGGCTACACCTTC
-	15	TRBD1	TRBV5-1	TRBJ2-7	CASNLPRDRGDEQYF	TGCGCCAGCAACTTACCCCGGGACAGGGGCGACGAGCAGTACTTC
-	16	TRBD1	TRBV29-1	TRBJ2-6	CSVAGQGVKGANVLTF	TGCAGCGTTGCCGGACAGGGAGTCAAAGGGGCCAACGTCCTGACTTTC
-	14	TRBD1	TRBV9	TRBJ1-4	CASNQQGANEKLFF	TGTGCCAGCAATCAACAGGGGGCGAATGAAAAACTGTTTTTT
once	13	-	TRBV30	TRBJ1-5	CAWGPAAYQPQHF	TGTGCCTGGGGGCCTGCCGCCTATCAGCCCCAGCATTTT
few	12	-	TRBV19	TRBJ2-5	CASSNRVETQYF	TGTGCCAGTAGTAACAGGGTAGAGACCCAGTACTTC
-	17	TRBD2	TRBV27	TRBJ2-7	CASSHRTSGGAGYEQYF	TGTGCCAGCAGTCACCGGACTAGCGGGGGGGCCGGGTACGAGCAGTACTTC
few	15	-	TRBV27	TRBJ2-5	CASSRGRGPQETQYF	TGTGCCAGCAGTAGGGGGCGGGGGCCCCAAGAGACCCAGTACTTC
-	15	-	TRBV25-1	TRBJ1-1	CASSDTGKGNTEAFF	TGTGCCAGCAGTGATACAGGGAAAGGAAACACTGAAGCTTTCTTT
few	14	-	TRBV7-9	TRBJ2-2	CASSAILSTGELFF	TGTGCCAGCAGCGCCATCCTGTCCACCGGGGAGCTGTTTTTT
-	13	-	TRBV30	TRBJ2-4	CAWSAGFSNIQYF	TGTGCCTGGAGTGCGGGCTTTAGTAACATTCAGTACTTC
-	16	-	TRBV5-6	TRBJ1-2	CASSPISGSRNYGYTF	TGTGCCAGCAGCCCAATCTCGGGCAGCCGTAACTATGGCTACACCTTC
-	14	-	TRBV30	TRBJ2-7	CAWSVLMGPHEQYF	TGTGCCTGGAGTGTACTCATGGGCCCCCACGAGCAGTACTTC
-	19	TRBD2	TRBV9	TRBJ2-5	CASSVAGGGAAQTQETQYF	TGTGCCAGCAGCGTAGCCGGCGGGGGGGCCGCCCAAACCCAAGAGACCCAGTACTTC
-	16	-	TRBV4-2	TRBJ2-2	CASSLGRGDGTGELFF	TGTGCCAGCAGCCTCGGAAGGGGGGACGGCACCGGGGAGCTGTTTTTT
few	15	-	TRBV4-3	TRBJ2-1	CASSQGLASWNEQFF	TGCGCCAGCAGCCAGGGGTTAGCGTCTTGGAATGAGCAGTTCTTC
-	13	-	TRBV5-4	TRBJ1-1	CASSTTGNTEAFF	TGTGCCAGCAGCACGACAGGGAACACTGAAGCTTTCTTT
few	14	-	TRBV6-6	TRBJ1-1	CASSQTDWNTEAFF	TGTGCCAGCAGCCAAACCGATTGGAACACTGAAGCTTTCTTT
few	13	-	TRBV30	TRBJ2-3	CAWSVRSTDTQYF	TGTGCCTGGAGTGTAAGGAGCACAGATACGCAGTATTTT